The T cell receptor (beta chain) described here comes from a study of human versus mouse CDR3 diversity and MHC coevolution. Whole-study context: Valid reads per sample ranged from about 0.6 x 10^7 to 1.7 x 10^7. Study-wide findings and caveats: By iCHAO1, human TCR beta clonotypes numbered roughly 1.6 million, the most. The lowest clonal inequality scores came from two of three human donors.

This CDR3 is 16 amino acids long. The germline V gene has CDR1 SGHRS and CDR2 YFSETQ. V dropped 4 bases and J dropped 0; count of bases not matched to a gene: 6. On this clone: Its antigen is not identified.

Cells were CD45RO-negative CD62L-positive naive CD4 T cells sorted from PBMCs. Only in-frame clones appear in the TCRdb table, and some are missing; sequencing was by immunoSEQ multiplex PCR. This repertoire shows tens of thousands of clones, over 90% found once; its top ten account for 18%. The receptor was isolated from a person between 60 and 69 years old in good health. The sample consisted of naive CD4+ T cells from blood. Regarding subset: CD45RO-negative CD62L-positive naive CD4 T cells. V is TRBV5-1 and J is TRBJ2-3; TRBD1 matches 9 bases. This chain's CDR3 is CASSPGTGTSTDTQYF. CDR3 DNA: TGCGCCAGCAGCCCAGGGACAGGGACTAGCACAGATACGCAGTATTTT.